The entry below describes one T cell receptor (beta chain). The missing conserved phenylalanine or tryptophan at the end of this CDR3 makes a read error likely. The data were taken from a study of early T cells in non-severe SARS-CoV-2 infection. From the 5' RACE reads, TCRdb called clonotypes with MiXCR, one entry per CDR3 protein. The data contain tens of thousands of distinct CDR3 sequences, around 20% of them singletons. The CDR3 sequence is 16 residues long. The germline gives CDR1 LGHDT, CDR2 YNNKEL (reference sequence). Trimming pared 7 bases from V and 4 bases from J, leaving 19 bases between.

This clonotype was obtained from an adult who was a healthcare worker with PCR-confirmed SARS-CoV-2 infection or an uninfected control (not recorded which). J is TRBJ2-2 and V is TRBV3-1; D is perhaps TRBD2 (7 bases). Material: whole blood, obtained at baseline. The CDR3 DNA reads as TGTGCCAGCACCCCAAGGAGGGGGGGCGGCACCGGGGAGCTGTTTTCT. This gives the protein CASTPRRGGGTGELFS.